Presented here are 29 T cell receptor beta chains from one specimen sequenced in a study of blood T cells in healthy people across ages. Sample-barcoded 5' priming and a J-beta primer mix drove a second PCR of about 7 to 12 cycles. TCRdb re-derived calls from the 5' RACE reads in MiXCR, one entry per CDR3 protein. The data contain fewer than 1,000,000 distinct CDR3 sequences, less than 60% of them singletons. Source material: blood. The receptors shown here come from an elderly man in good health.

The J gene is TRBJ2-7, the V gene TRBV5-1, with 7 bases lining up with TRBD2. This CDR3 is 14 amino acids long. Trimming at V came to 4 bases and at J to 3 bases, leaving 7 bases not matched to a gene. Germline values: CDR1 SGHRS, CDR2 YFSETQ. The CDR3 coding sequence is TGCGCCAGCAGCGATCTAGCGGAGAGCTACGAGCAGTACTTC. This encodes CASSDLAESYEQYF.

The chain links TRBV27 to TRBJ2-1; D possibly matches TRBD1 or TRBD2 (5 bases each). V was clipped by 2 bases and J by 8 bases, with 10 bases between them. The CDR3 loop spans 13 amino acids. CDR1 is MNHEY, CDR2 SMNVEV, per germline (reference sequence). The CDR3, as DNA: TGTGCCAGCAGTTTACCTGGGACCCATGAGCAGTTCTTC. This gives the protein CASSLPGTHEQFF.

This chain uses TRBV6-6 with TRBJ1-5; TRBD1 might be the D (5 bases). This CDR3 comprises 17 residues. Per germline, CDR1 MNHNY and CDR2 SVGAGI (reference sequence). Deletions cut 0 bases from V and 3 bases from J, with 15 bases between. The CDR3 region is CASSYSRAGSNNQPQHF. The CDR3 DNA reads TGTGCCAGCAGTTACTCGAGGGCAGGGAGCAACAATCAGCCCCAGCATTTT.

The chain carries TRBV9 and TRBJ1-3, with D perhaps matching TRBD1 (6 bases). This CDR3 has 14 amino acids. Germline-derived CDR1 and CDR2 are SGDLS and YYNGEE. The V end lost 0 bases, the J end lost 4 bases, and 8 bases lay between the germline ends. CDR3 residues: CASSVGTEGNTIYF. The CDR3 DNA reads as TGTGCCAGCAGCGTAGGGACAGAGGGAAACACCATATATTTT.

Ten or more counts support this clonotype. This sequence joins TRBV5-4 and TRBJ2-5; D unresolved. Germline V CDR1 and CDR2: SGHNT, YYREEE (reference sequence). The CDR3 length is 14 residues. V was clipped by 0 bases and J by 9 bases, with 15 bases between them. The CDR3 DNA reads TGTGCCAGCAGCTTGGGTACTGACATAAGAGCCCAGTACTTC. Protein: CASSLGTDIRAQYF.

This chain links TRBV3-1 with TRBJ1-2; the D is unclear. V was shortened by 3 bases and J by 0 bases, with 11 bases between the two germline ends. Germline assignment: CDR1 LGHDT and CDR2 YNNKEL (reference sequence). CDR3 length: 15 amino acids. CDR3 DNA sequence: TGTGCCAGCAGCCACCGGAGCGTCGCTAACTATGGCTACACCTTC. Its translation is CASSHRSVANYGYTF.

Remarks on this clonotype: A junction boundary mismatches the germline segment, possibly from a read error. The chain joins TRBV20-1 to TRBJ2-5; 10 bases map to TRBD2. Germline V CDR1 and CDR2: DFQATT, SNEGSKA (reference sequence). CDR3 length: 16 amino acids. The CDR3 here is CSARDPLAGVQETQYF. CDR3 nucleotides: TGCAGTGCTAGAGACCCCCTAGCGGGGGTCCAAGAGACTCAGTACTTC.

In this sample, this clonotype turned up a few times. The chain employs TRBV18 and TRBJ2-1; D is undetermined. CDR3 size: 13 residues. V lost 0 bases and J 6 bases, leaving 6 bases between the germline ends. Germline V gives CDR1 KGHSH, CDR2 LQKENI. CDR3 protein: CASSPPSSNEQFF. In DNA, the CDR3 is TGTGCCAGCTCACCACCGAGTTCCAATGAGCAGTTCTTC.

The CDR3 here is CASSPMGGTEAFF. The CDR3 DNA follows: TGTGCCAGCAGCCCGATGGGGGGCACTGAAGCTTTCTTT. This chain connects TRBV7-6 to TRBJ1-1, with D possibly TRBD1 on 5 matching bases. The germline gives CDR1 SGHVS, CDR2 FNYEAQ. The CDR3 contains 13 residues. V was shortened by 5 bases and J by 4 bases, with 11 bases between the two germline ends.

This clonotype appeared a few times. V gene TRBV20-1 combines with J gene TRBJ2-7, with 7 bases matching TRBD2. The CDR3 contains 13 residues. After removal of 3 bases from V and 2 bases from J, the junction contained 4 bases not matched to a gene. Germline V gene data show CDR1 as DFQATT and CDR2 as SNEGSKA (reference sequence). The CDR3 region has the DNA TGCAGTGCTAGTCTGCGGGAGCCCTACGAGCAGTACTTC. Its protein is CSASLREPYEQYF.

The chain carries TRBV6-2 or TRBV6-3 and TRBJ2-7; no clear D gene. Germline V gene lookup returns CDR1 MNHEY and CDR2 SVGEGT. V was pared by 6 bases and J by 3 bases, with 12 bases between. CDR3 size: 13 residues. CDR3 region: CASRGDELYEQYF. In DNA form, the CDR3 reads TGTGCCAGCAGGGGCGACGAGCTCTACGAGCAGTACTTC.

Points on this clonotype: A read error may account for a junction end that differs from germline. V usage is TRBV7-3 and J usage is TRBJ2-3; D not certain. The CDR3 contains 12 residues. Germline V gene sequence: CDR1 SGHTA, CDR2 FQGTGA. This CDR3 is CASNLTGDTQYF. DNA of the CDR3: TGTGCCAGCAACTTAACGGGAGATACGCAGTATTTT.

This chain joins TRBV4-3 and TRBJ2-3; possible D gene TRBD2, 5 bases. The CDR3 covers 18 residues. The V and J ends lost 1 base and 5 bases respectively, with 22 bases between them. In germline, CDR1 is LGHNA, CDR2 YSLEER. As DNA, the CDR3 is TGCGCCAGCAGCCAAGCGGATGTAGCAACCCTACGGGGAGATACGCAGTATTTT. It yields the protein CASSQADVATLRGDTQYF.

The CDR3 DNA reads TGCAGGGGTTATGGGGGCCTGAACACTGAAGCTTTCTTT. Amino acids: CRGYGGLNTEAFF. The rearrangement uses TRBV20-1 and TRBJ1-1, with a weak D call TRBD1 (6 bases). The CDR3 spans 13 residues. Germline lookup yields CDR1 DFQATT and CDR2 SNEGSKA (reference sequence).

The CDR3 sequence: CANRDRAESSYNSPLHF. In nucleotides, the CDR3 is TGTGCCAATAGAGACAGGGCCGAGAGCTCCTATAATTCACCCCTCCACTTT. The chain has TRBV2 and TRBJ1-6, with 7 bases fitting TRBD1. CDR1 is SNHLY and CDR2 is FYNNEI in the germline V gene. This CDR3 has 17 amino acids. Germline trimming cut 10 bases from V and 0 bases from J; bases unmatched to any gene: 12.

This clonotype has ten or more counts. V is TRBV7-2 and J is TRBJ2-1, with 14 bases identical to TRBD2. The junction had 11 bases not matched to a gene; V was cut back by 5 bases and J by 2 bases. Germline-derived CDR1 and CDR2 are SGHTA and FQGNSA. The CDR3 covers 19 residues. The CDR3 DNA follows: TGTGCCAGCAGCGGATCGGGACTAGCGGGAGTAGGCGCCTACAATGAGCAGTTCTTC. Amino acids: CASSGSGLAGVGAYNEQFF.

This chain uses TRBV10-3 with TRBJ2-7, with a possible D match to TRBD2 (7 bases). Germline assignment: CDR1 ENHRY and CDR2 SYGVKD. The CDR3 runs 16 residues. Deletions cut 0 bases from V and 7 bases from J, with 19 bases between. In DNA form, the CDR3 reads TGTGCCATCAGTGAGTCGGATCGGGGGGCGGAAAAGGAGCAGTACTTC. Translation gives CAISESDRGAEKEQYF.

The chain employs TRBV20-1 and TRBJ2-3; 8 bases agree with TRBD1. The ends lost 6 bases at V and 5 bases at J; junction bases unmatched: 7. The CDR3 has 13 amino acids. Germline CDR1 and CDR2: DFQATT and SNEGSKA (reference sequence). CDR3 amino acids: CSALDREEDTQYF. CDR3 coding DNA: TGCAGTGCACTGGACAGGGAGGAAGATACGCAGTATTTT.

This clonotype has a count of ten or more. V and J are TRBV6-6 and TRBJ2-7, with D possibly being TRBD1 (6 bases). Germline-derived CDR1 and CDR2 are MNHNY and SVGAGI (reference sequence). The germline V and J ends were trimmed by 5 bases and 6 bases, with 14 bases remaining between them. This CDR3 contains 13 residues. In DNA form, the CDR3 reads TGTGCCAGCAGTCCAGGGGTAGGAACCGAGCAGTACTTC. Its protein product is CASSPGVGTEQYF.

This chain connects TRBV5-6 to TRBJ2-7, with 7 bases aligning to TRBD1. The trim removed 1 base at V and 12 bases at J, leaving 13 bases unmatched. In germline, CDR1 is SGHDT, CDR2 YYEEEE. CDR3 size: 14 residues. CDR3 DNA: TGTGCCAGCAGCTTGAAGGGGGCATGGGAGACCCTGTACTTC. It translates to CASSLKGAWETLYF.

The chain's CDR3 is CSASAGYTEAFF. The CDR3 DNA reads TGCAGTGCTAGTGCCGGGTACACTGAAGCTTTCTTT. J is TRBJ1-1 and V is TRBV20-1; D is unclear. The CDR3 contains 12 residues. Germline V gene data show CDR1 as DFQATT and CDR2 as SNEGSKA (reference sequence). V was pared by 3 bases and J by 3 bases, with 8 bases between.

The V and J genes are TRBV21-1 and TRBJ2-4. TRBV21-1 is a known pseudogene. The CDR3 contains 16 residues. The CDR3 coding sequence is TGTGCCAGCACCCAAGGACACCCTTTAGCCAAAAACATTCAGTACTTC. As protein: CASTQGHPLAKNIQYF.

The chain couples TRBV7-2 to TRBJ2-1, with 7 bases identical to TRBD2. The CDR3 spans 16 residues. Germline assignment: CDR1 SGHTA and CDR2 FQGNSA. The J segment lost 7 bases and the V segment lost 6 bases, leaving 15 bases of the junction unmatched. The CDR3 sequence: CASSQGLGGPGNEQFF. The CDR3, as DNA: TGTGCCAGCAGTCAAGGATTGGGAGGGCCGGGGAATGAGCAGTTCTTC.

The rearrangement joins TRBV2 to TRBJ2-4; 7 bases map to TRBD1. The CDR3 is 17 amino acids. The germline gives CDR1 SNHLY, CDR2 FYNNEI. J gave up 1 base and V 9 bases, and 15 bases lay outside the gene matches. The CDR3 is CARQDRSSTLAKNIQYF. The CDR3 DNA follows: TGTGCCAGACAGGACAGGTCATCAACATTGGCCAAAAACATTCAGTACTTC.

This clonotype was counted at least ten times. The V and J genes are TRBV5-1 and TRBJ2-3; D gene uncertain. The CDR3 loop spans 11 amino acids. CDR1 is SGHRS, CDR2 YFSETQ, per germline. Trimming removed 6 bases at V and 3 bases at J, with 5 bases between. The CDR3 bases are TGCGCCAGCATCACGACAGATACGCAGTATTTT. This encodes CASITTDTQYF.

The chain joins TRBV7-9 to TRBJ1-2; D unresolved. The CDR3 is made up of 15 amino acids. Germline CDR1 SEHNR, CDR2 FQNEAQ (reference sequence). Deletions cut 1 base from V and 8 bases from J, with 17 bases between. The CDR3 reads CASSLGVGPRRGYTF. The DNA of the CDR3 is TGTGCCAGCAGCTTAGGAGTCGGACCGAGAAGGGGCTACACCTTC. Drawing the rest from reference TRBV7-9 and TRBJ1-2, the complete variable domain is DTGVSQNPRHKITKRGQNVTFRCDPISEHNRLYWYRQTLGQGPEFLTYFQNEAQLEKSRLLSDRFSAERPKGSFSTLEIQRTEQGDSAMYLCASSLGVGPRRGYTFGSGTRLTVV.

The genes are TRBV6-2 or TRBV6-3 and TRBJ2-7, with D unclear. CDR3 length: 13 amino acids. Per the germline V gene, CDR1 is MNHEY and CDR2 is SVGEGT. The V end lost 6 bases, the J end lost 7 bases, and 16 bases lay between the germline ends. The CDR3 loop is CASSVSAYGEQYF. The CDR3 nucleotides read TGTGCCAGCAGCGTCTCAGCGTACGGTGAGCAGTACTTC.

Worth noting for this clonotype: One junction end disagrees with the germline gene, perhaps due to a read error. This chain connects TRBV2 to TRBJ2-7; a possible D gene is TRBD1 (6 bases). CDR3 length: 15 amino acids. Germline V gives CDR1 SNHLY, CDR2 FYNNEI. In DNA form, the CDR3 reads TGTACCAGCAGTTTCAGGGGACAAGTCAACAATGAGCAGTACTTC. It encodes CTSSFRGQVNNEQYF.

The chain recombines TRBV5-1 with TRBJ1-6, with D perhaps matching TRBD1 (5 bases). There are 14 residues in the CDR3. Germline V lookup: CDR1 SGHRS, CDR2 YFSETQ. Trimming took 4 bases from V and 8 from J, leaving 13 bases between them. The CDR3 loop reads CASSVKGLDSPLHF. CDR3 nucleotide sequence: TGCGCCAGCAGCGTAAAGGGGTTGGATTCACCCCTCCACTTT.